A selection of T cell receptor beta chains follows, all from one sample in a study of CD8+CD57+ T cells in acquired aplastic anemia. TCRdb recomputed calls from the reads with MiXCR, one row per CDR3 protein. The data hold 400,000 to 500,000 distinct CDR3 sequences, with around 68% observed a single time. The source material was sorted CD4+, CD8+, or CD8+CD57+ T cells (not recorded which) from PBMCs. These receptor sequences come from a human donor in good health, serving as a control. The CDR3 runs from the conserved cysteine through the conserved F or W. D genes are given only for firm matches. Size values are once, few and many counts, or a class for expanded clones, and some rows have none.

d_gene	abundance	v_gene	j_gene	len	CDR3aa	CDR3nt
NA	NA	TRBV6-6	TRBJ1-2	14	CASSPIGGNYGYTF	TGTGCCAGCAGTCCCATAGGGGGGAACTATGGCTACACCTTC
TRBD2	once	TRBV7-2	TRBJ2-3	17	CASSPNIAGGHTETQYF	TGTGCCAGCAGCCCCAACATTGCGGGGGGGCACACCGAAACGCAGTATTTT
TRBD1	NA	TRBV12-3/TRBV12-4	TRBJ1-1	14	CASNVRDRNTEAFF	TGTGCCAGCAACGTTAGGGACAGAAACACTGAAGCTTTCTTT
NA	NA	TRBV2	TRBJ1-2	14	CASIIGGGDYGYTF	TGTGCCAGCATCATCGGGGGGGGCGACTATGGCTACACCTTC
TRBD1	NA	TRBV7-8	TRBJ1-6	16	CASSHRGQGNSPLLHF	TGTGCCAGCAGCCACCGTGGACAGGGGAATTCACCCCTCCTCCACTTT
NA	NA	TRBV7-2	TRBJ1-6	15	CASSLRQTGGSPLHF	TGTGCCAGCAGCTTAAGGCAGACAGGTGGTTCACCCCTCCACTTT
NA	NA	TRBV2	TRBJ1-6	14	CASSEQGLNSPLHF	TGTGCCAGCAGTGAACAGGGTCTGAATTCACCCCTCCACTTT
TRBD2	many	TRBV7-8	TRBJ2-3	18	CASSLLLRTSGGTDTQYF	TGTGCCAGCAGCTTGCTCCTTCGGACTAGCGGGGGCACAGATACGCAGTATTTT
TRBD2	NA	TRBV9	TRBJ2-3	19	CASSVVGTSGASATDTQYF	TGTGCCAGCAGCGTAGTGGGGACTAGCGGGGCGAGCGCTACAGATACGCAGTATTTT
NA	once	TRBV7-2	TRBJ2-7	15	CASSLKDGKPQHFDF	NA
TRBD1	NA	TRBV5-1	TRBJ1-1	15	CASSLGGTGTTEAFF	TGCGCCAGCAGCTTGGGGGGGACAGGAACTACTGAAGCTTTCTTT
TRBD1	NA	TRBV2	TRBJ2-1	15	CASSLSGTGASQQFF	TGTGCCAGCAGTTTAAGCGGGACAGGGGCCAGTCAGCAGTTCTTC
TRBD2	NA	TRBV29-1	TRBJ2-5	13	CSVVAGGQETQYF	TGCAGCGTTGTAGCGGGGGGCCAAGAGACCCAGTACTTC
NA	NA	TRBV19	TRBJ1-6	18	CASSMDRGESSYNSPLHF	TGTGCCAGTAGTATGGACAGAGGCGAAAGCTCCTATAATTCACCCCTCCACTTT
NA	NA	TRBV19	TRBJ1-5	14	CASKTSGEEETQHF	TGTGCCAGTAAGACTAGCGGGGAGGAAGAGACCCAGCACTTC
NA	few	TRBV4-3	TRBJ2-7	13	CASSQSQSYEQYF	TGCGCCAGCAGCCAGAGTCAGTCCTACGAGCAGTACTTC
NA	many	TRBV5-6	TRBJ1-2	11	CASLRHDDYTF	TGTGCCAGCTTAAGACATGATGACTACACCTTC
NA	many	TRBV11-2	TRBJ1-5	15	CASSLGQGLNQPQHF	TGTGCCAGCAGCTTAGGTCAGGGACTCAATCAGCCCCAGCATTTT
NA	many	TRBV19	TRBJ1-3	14	CASKAAGAGNTIYF	TGTGCCAGTAAGGCAGCCGGGGCTGGAAACACCATATATTTT
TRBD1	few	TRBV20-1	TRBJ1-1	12	CSARQGATEAFF	TGCAGTGCTAGACAGGGGGCCACTGAAGCTTTCTTT
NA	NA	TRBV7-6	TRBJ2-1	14	CASSLGPRGNEQFF	TGTGCCAGCAGCTTAGGTCCCCGCGGCAACGAGCAGTTCTTC
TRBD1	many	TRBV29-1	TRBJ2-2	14	CSVGGTGWTGELFF	TGCAGCGTTGGGGGGACAGGGTGGACCGGGGAGCTGTTTTTT
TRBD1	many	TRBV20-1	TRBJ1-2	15	CSATKPGQTVYGYTF	TGCAGTGCTACCAAACCGGGACAGACTGTTTATGGCTACACCTTC
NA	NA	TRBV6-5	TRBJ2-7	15	CASSYSGRPDSPQYF	TGTGCCAGCAGTTACTCCGGACGTCCGGACTCCCCGCAGTACTTC